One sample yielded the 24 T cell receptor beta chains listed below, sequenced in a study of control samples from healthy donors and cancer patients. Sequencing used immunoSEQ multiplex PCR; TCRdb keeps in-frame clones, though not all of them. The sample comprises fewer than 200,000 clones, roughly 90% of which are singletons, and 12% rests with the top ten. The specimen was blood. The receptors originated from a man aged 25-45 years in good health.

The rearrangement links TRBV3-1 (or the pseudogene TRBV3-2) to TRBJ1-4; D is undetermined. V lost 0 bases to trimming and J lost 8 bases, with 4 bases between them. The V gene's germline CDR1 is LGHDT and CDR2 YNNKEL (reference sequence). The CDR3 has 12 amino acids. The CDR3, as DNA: TGTGCCAGCAGCCAAGAGGGGGAAAAACTGTTTTTT. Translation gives CASSQEGEKLFF.

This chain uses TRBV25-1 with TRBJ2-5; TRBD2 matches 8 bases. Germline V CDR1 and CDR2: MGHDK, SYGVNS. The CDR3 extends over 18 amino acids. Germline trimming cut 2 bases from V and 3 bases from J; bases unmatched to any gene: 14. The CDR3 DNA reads TGTGCCAGCAGTGAAGACCCTCCTCAAGCGGGAGCCAAAGAGACCCAGTACTTC. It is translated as CASSEDPPQAGAKETQYF.

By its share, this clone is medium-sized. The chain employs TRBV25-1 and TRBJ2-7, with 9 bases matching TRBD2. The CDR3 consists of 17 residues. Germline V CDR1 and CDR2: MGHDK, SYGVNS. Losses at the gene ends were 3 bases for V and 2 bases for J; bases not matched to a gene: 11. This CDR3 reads CASSDYSIAGVTYEQYF. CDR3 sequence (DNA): TGTGCCAGCAGTGATTACTCCATAGCGGGGGTTACCTACGAGCAGTACTTC.

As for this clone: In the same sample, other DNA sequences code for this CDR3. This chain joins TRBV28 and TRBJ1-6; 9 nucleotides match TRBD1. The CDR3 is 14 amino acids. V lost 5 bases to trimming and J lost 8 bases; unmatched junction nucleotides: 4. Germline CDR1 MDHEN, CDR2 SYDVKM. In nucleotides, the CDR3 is TGTGCCAGCAGTCGGGGACAGGGTGATTCACCCCTCCACTTT. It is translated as CASSRGQGDSPLHF.

The CDR3 is CASSHLAGGTTDTQYF. The CDR3 DNA reads TGTGCCAGCAGCCACCTAGCGGGCGGGACAACAGATACGCAGTATTTT. V is TRBV27 and J is TRBJ2-3; 8 bases align to TRBD2. With V trimmed by 6 bases and J by 3 bases, 11 bases remained unmatched. The germline V gene has CDR1 MNHEY and CDR2 SMNVEV (reference sequence). This CDR3 comprises 16 residues.

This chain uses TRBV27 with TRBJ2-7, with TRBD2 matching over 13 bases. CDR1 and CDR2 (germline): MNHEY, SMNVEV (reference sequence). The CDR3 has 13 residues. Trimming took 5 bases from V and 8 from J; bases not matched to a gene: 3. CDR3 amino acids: CASSPGTSGKQYF. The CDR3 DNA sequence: TGTGCCAGCAGTCCCGGGACTAGCGGGAAGCAGTACTTC.

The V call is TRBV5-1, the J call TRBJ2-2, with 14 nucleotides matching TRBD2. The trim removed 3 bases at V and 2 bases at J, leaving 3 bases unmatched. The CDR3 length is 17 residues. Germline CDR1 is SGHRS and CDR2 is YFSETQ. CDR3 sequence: CASSSGLAGGNTGELFF. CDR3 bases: TGCGCCAGCAGCTCCGGACTAGCGGGAGGAAACACCGGGGAGCTGTTTTTT. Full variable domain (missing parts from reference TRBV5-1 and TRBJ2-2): KAGVTQTPRYLIKTRGQQVTLSCSPISGHRSVSWYQQTPGQGLQFLFEYFSETQRNKGNFPGRFSGRQFSNSRSEMNVSTLELGDSALYLCASSSGLAGGNTGELFFGEGSRLTVL.

For the CDR3, the DNA is TGCGCCAGCAGCCTAGGACAGACCCTAAGGGAGCAGTTCTTC. This gives the protein CASSLGQTLREQFF. The chain uses TRBV5-1 and TRBJ2-1, with D tentatively TRBD1 (6 bases). CDR1 is SGHRS, CDR2 YFSETQ, per germline. Trimming pared 4 bases from V and 10 bases from J, leaving 18 bases between. The CDR3 extends over 14 amino acids. The whole variable domain, filled in from reference TRBV5-1 and TRBJ2-1, reads KAGVTQTPRYLIKTRGQQVTLSCSPISGHRSVSWYQQTPGQGLQFLFEYFSETQRNKGNFPGRFSGRQFSNSRSEMNVSTLELGDSALYLCASSLGQTLREQFFGPGTRLTVL.

The CDR3 region is CASSNSGTANTEAFF. DNA of the CDR3: TGCGCCAGCAGTAATTCAGGGACGGCTAACACTGAAGCTTTCTTT. The J gene is TRBJ1-1, the V gene TRBV4-1; D is perhaps TRBD1 (5 bases). V lost 6 bases to trimming and J lost 2 bases, with 16 bases between them. Germline V gene lookup returns CDR1 MGHRA and CDR2 YSYEKL. The CDR3 extends over 15 amino acids.

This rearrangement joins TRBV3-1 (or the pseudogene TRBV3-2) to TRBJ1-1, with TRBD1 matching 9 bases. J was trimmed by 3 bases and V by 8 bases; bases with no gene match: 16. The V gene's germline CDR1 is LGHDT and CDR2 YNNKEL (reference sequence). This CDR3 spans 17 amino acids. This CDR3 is CASSAPTLTGGYTEAFF. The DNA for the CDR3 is TGTGCCAGCTCAGCCCCGACCCTGACAGGGGGATACACTGAAGCTTTCTTT.

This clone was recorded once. The CDR3 nucleotides are TGTGCCAGCAGAGGACTAGCGGGAGAGGGTGAGCAGTTCTTC. Protein product: CASRGLAGEGEQFF. This chain uses TRBV7-2 with TRBJ2-1; 13 bases match TRBD2. V shed 6 bases, J shed 9 bases, and the junction held 5 bases outside the gene matches. From germline, CDR1 is SGHTA and CDR2 FQGNSA. CDR3 length equals 14 residues.

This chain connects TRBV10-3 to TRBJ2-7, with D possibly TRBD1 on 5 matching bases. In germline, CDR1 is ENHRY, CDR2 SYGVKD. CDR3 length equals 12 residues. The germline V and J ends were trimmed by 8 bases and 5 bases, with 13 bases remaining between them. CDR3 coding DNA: TGTGCCATCTCTCCAGGGCTAAACGAGCAGTACTTC. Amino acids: CAISPGLNEQYF.

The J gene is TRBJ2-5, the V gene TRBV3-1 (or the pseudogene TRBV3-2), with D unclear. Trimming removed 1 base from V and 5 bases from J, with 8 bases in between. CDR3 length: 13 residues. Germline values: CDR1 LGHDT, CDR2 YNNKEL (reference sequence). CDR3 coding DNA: TGTGCCAGCAGCCAAGCCGAGAGGGAGACCCAGTACTTC. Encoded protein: CASSQAERETQYF.

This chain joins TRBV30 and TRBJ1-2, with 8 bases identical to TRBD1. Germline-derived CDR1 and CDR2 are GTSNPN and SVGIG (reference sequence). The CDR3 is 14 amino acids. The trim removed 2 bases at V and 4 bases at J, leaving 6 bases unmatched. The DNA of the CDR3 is TGTGCCTGGAGTCGGGACAGGACAACCTATGGCTACACCTTC. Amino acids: CAWSRDRTTYGYTF.

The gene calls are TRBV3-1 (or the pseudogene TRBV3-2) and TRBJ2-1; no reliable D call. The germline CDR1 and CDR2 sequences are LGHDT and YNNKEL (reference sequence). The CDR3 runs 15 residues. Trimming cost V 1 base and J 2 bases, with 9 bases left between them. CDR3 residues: CASSQGTLPYNEQFF. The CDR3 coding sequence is TGTGCCAGCAGCCAAGGGACCCTACCCTACAATGAGCAGTTCTTC.

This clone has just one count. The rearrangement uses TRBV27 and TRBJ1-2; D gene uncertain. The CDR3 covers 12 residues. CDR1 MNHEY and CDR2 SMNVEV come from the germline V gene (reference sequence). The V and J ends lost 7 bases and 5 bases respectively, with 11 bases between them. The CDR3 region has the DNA TGTGCCAGCACCGCGGCGGGTTATGGCTACACCTTC. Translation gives CASTAAGYGYTF.

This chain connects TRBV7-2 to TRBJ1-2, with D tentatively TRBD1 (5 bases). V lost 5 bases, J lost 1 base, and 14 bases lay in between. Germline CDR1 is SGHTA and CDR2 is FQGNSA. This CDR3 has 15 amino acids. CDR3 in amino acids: CASSPQGGHNYGYTF. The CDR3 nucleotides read TGTGCCAGCAGCCCGCAGGGAGGCCATAACTATGGCTACACCTTC.

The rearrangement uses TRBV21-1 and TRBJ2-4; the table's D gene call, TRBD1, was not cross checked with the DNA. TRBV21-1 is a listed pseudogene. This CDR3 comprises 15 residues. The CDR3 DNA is TGTGCCAGCAGCAAAGGGGGCAGGGGAGAAAACATTCAGTACTTC. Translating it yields CASSKGGRGENIQYF.

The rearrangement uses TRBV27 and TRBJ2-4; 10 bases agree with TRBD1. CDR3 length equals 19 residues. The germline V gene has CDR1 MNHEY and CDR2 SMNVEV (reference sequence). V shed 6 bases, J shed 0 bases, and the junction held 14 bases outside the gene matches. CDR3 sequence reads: CASSQLRDRGRGAKNIQYF. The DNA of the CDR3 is TGTGCCAGCAGCCAACTTCGGGACAGGGGAAGGGGAGCCAAAAACATTCAGTACTTC.

Here the CDR3 DNA reads TGTGCCTGGAGTGCTCCCGGGACGGGTAGAAACACCATATATTTT. Translation: CAWSAPGTGRNTIYF. The chain combines TRBV30 with TRBJ1-3, with a possible D match to TRBD1 (5 bases). Germline values: CDR1 GTSNPN, CDR2 SVGIG (reference sequence). The CDR3 runs 15 residues. V was pared by 1 base and J by 5 bases, with 15 bases between.

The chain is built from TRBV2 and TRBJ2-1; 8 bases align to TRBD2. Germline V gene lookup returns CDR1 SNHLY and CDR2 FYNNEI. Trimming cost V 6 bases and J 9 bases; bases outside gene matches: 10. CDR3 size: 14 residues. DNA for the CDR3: TGTGCCAGCAGACCGGGACTAGGGGCTCGTGAGCAGTTCTTC. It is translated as CASRPGLGAREQFF. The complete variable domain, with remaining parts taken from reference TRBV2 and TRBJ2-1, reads EPEVTQTPSHQVTQMGQEVILRCVPISNHLYFYWYRQILGQKVEFLVSFYNNEISEKSEIFDDQFSVERPDGSNFTLKIRSTKLEDSAMYFCASRPGLGAREQFFGPGTRLTVL.

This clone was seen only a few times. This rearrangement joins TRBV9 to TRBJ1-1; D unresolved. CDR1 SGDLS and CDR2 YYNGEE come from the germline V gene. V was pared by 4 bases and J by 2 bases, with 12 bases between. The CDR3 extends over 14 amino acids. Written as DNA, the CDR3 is TGTGCCAGCAGCCCTCTTATCCAAAACACTGAAGCTTTCTTT. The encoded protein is CASSPLIQNTEAFF.

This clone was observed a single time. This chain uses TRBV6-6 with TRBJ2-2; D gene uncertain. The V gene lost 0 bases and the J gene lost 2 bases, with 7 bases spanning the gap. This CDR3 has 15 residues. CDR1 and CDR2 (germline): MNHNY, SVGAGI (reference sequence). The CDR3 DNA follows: TGTGCCAGCAGTTACTCGATTTCAAACACCGGGGAGCTGTTTTTT. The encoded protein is CASSYSISNTGELFF.

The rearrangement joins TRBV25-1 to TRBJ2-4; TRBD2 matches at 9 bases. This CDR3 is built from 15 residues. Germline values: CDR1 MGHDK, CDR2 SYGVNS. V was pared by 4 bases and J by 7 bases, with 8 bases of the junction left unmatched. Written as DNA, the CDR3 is TGTGCCAGCAGTGGGCTCGCGGGAGGGCCGAACATTCAGTACTTC. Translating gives CASSGLAGGPNIQYF.